The source of this T cell receptor (beta chain) is a study of blood T cell repertoires in COVID-19. Study summary: Samples came from the United States, Italy and Spain, spanning acute and convalescent COVID-19.

Profiling relied on immunoSEQ multiplex PCR, and the TCRdb table lists in-frame clones only, not all of them. The sample contains about 110,000 clones, less than 75% of which appear only once. V lost 4 bases and J lost 1, with 13 bases in between. Germline loops: CDR1 KGHSH, CDR2 LQKENI. This CDR3 is 15 amino acids long. This clone occurred once. The chain is built from TRBV18 and TRBJ2-5, with D maybe TRBD2 (6 bases). The sequencing input was peripheral blood. The clonotype was recovered from a woman between 35 and 50 years old with acute or convalescent COVID-19. CDR3 sequence: CASSRGERTQETQYF. The CDR3 DNA reads TGTGCCAGCTCACGGGGGGAGCGGACCCAAGAGACCCAGTACTTC.